This is a list of T cell receptor beta chains from one sample in a study of type 1 regulatory T cells. TCRdb re-called the reads with MiXCR, one entry per CDR3 protein. The data contain approximately 25,000 distinct CDR3 sequences, about 45% of them singletons. The antigens for these receptors are not known. Sequenced: cultured T cells, either the whole culture or a sorted T cell fraction (not recorded which). These receptors were obtained from a human donor in good health. Both conserved end residues are trimmed from each CDR3. Expanded clones get a size class; other rows say once, few or many, or leave the size out.

>TRBV12-3/TRBV12-4|few|TRBJ1-3
ASSNHRATGNTIY
>TRBV2|-|TRBJ2-1
ASRTSSSYNEQF
>TRBV18|-|TRBJ2-2
ASSPNTGELF
>TRBV5-1|once|TRBJ1-2
ASAVSGTGYGYT
>TRBV18|-|TRBJ2-2
ASSILRTNTGELF
>TRBV5-1|-|TRBJ1-4
ASSWSGTNEKLF
>TRBV2|-|TRBJ1-2
ASNPGRGRSYT
>TRBV6-6|few|TRBJ1-1
ASILGATRAEAF
>TRBV6-5|many|TRBJ2-1
ASSPPRGGFSEQF
>TRBV6-6|few|TRBJ2-5
ASSPTTVPILAARETQY
>TRBV20-1|few|TRBJ1-2
SASPVNYGYT
>TRBV20-1|-|TRBJ2-1
SAATSGGYNEQF
>TRBV18|-|TRBJ1-3
ASSPVRGISGNTIY
>TRBV5-8|-|TRBJ1-5
ASSLRRGMQPQH
>TRBV20-1|medium-sized|TRBJ2-1
SARDRGGGGRYNEQF
>TRBV7-2|many|TRBJ2-3
ASSSAGVPTDTQY
>TRBV5-5|-|TRBJ1-1
ASSLAATNTEAF
>TRBV20-1|medium-sized|TRBJ2-4
SALPWGTKNIQY
>TRBV5-1|few|TRBJ2-3
ASSPEGLRTQY
>TRBV3-1|-|TRBJ1-2
ASSPRGSHYGYT
>TRBV18|many|TRBJ2-1
ASSRRSSSYNEQF
>TRBV15|-|TRBJ1-1
ATGHREGTETF
>TRBV4-1|once|TRBJ2-7
ASSQSGTLTYEQY
>TRBV28|-|TRBJ1-5
ASRLANQPQH
>TRBV19|many|TRBJ1-1
ASSIDRRGSTEAF
>TRBV4-3|-|TRBJ2-2
ASSQGFPGELF
>TRBV4-1|few|TRBJ2-2
ASSQPGQKTGELF